The source of this TCR beta chain is a study of blood T cells in healthy people across ages. Study observations and caveats: CMV status of donors was unknown, possibly confounding expanded clonotype changes.

PCR was performed a second time for about 7 to 11 cycles using a sample-barcoded 5' primer and a J-beta primer mix. A template-switch adaptor containing 12 random nucleotides labeled each cDNA molecule. TCRdb reprocessed the 5' RACE reads via MiXCR and lists one record per CDR3 protein. The sample has roughly 1.5 million distinct CDR3 sequences; about 42% are singletons. This CDR3 is 13 amino acids long. Germline V gene data show CDR1 as MNHEY and CDR2 as SVGAGI. V was trimmed by 2 bases and J by 6 bases, leaving 8 bases between them. To note about this clonotype: Its antigen is currently unknown.

Sequenced input: blood. V and J are TRBV6-5 and TRBJ2-4, with TRBD2 as a possible D gene (5 bases). This clonotype was obtained from a woman aged 18-30 years in good health. For the CDR3, the DNA is TGTGCCAGCAGTTACGTCGCGGGAAACATTCAGTACTTC. This sequence encodes CASSYVAGNIQYF.